Below are 14 T cell receptor beta chains sequenced from a single sample in a study of graft-versus-host responses after intestinal transplantation. Assay: immunoSEQ multiplex PCR; the TCRdb copy retains only in-frame clones and omits some. The sample shows some 81,000 clones, around 90% of them seen only once. These receptors are not linked to any known antigen. The specimen comprised unstimulated CD4+ T cells sorted from spleen or lymph node cells, sampled before intestinal transplant. These receptors came from a human donor who received an intestinal transplant.

J is TRBJ2-5 and V is TRBV5-1; 8 bases are a match to TRBD2. J lost 4 bases, V lost 4 bases, and 9 bases had no gene match. The CDR3 runs 15 residues. Germline CDR1 and CDR2: SGHRS and YFSETQ. In DNA, the CDR3 is TGCGCCAGCAGCATCGGGACTAGGGGTGGAGAGACCCAGTACTTC. Its protein is CASSIGTRGGETQYF.

V gene TRBV2 combines with J gene TRBJ1-1; 7 bases match TRBD1. V shed 4 bases, J shed 0 bases, and the junction held 8 bases outside the gene matches. The germline V gene has CDR1 SNHLY and CDR2 FYNNEI. This CDR3 contains 16 residues. CDR3 bases: TGTGCCAGCAGTGTCGACAGGGTGGATTTGAACACTGAAGCTTTCTTT. This gives the protein CASSVDRVDLNTEAFF.

The chain has TRBV28 and TRBJ2-1; no clear D. From germline, CDR1 is MDHEN and CDR2 SYDVKM. The CDR3 runs 13 residues. Deletions cut 5 bases from V and 3 bases from J, with 8 bases between. The CDR3 sequence: CASSPFRYNEQFF. CDR3 bases: TGTGCCAGCAGTCCTTTCCGCTACAATGAGCAGTTCTTC.

This rearrangement joins TRBV6-5 to TRBJ2-7, with a weak D call TRBD2 (7 bases). The CDR3 has 14 residues. CDR1 is MNHEY and CDR2 is SVGAGI in the germline V gene. Trimming pared 4 bases from V and 6 bases from J, leaving 16 bases between. Here the CDR3 reads CASSFGGHESEQYF. Written as DNA, the CDR3 is TGTGCCAGCAGTTTCGGGGGGCATGAAAGCGAGCAGTACTTC.

This clone appeared once. This sequence joins TRBV7-3 and TRBJ2-3, with 13 bases lining up with TRBD2. This CDR3 has 18 residues. Germline CDR1 SGHTA, CDR2 FQGTGA. V was pared by 5 bases and J by 4 bases, with 12 bases of the junction left unmatched. CDR3 amino acids: CASSPKRGLAGDADTQYF. The DNA for the CDR3 is TGTGCCAGCAGCCCTAAGCGTGGACTAGCGGGAGACGCAGATACGCAGTATTTT.

The chain recombines TRBV7-2 with TRBJ2-7; a weak D match, TRBD1 (7 bases). The CDR3 contains 15 residues. Trimming left V 5 bases short and J 0 bases short, with 14 bases between. Looked up from germline, CDR1 is SGHTA and CDR2 is FQGNSA. CDR3 protein: CASSPPGGSSYEQYF. CDR3 nucleotides: TGTGCCAGCAGCCCCCCAGGGGGGTCCTCCTACGAGCAGTACTTC.

This sequence joins TRBV4-1 and TRBJ1-5; 10 bases map to TRBD1. Germline CDR1 and CDR2: MGHRA and YSYEKL. V shed 1 base, J shed 7 bases, and the junction held 7 bases outside the gene matches. This CDR3 contains 16 residues. The CDR3 here is CASSQARQGARQPQHF. The CDR3 region has the DNA TGCGCCAGCAGCCAAGCTCGACAGGGGGCGCGACAGCCCCAGCATTTT.

The CDR3: CATSWRGSNQPQHF. CDR3 nucleotide sequence: TGTGCCACCAGCTGGAGGGGTAGCAATCAGCCCCAGCATTTT. The chain recombines TRBV15 with TRBJ1-5; a weak D match, TRBD1 (5 bases). Germline assignment: CDR1 LNHNV and CDR2 YYDKDF (reference sequence). The CDR3 is 14 amino acids. Trimming stripped 5 bases from V and 0 bases from J, with 8 bases between. Looking up the rest from reference TRBV15 and TRBJ1-5 gives the full variable domain: DAMVIQNPRYQVTQFGKPVTLSCSQTLNHNVMYWYQQKSSQAPKLLFHYYDKDFNNEADTPDNFQSRRPNTSFCFLDIRSPGLGDTAMYLCATSWRGSNQPQHFGDGTRLSIL.

The V gene is TRBV5-4, the J gene TRBJ1-2; D possibly corresponds to TRBD1 (5 bases). The CDR3 runs 12 residues. Germline V gives CDR1 SGHNT, CDR2 YYREEE (reference sequence). Trimming took 7 bases from V and 7 from J, leaving 14 bases between them. CDR3: CASAAVRGGYTF. CDR3 nucleotide sequence: TGTGCCAGCGCCGCAGTTAGGGGTGGCTACACCTTC.

V is TRBV10-1 and J is TRBJ2-1; maybe TRBD2 (5 bases). The CDR3 runs to 14 residues. Trimming took off 3 bases at V and 2 bases at J, with 8 bases between the two ends. Germline values: CDR1 WNHNN, CDR2 SYGVQD (reference sequence). CDR3 DNA sequence: TGCGCCAGCAGTGATAGCGCCACCTACAATGAGCAGTTCTTC. It specifies CASSDSATYNEQFF.

The chain employs TRBV5-1 and TRBJ1-1; the D is unclear. CDR3 length: 14 residues. In germline, CDR1 is SGHRS, CDR2 YFSETQ. The V end lost 1 base, the J end lost 3 bases, and 10 bases lay between the germline ends. The CDR3 protein is CASSLTVLDTEAFF. The CDR3 DNA is TGCGCCAGCAGCTTGACAGTTTTGGACACTGAAGCTTTCTTT.

As DNA, the CDR3 is TGTGCCAGTAGCTGGCCCGGGACAGGGATCTACGAGCAGTACTTC. It specifies CASSWPGTGIYEQYF. V and J are TRBV19 and TRBJ2-7; 9 bases line up with TRBD1. V dropped 6 bases and J dropped 3; count of bases not matched to a gene: 9. This CDR3 has 15 amino acids. The V gene's germline CDR1 is LNHDA and CDR2 SQIVND (reference sequence).

The chain uses TRBV28 and TRBJ1-4, with D maybe TRBD1 (5 bases). CDR1 is MDHEN, CDR2 SYDVKM, per germline. Trimming pared 5 bases from V and 8 bases from J, leaving 15 bases between. CDR3 size: 14 residues. CDR3 sequence reads: CASSGPGLLEKLFF. The CDR3 DNA reads as TGTGCCAGCAGTGGTCCGGGACTCTTGGAAAAACTGTTTTTT.

V is TRBV6-5 and J is TRBJ1-2, with unresolved D. Trimming stripped 5 bases from V and 4 bases from J, with 11 bases between. The CDR3 runs 13 residues. Per germline, CDR1 MNHEY and CDR2 SVGAGI. CDR3 protein: CASSEVSGYGYTF. CDR3 in DNA: TGTGCCAGCAGTGAGGTCTCGGGCTATGGCTACACCTTC.